The T cell receptor beta chain under discussion was sequenced for a study of T-cell memory formation after mild COVID-19 (dated by TCRdb to the early 2020s). Regarding the complete study: TCR sequence clusters from the two donors were largely donor specific. The cohort was made up of two young adult volunteers, one female and one male, who were previously healthy. In a couple of donors, T-cell clones that expanded and contracted after mild COVID-19 were followed by sequencing TCRalpha and TCRbeta repertoires longitudinally. The paper as a whole reports these results and caveats: Some responding clones were found in pre-infection memory, which suggests that pre-existing cross-reactive memory T cells took part in the SARS-CoV-2 response. Contracting CD4+ clones turned up mainly in the CM and EM memory subsets, whereas EMRA was where CD8+ clones were enriched. The study covered only a couple of mild cases, and larger cohorts including severe cases with pre-infection samples were considered necessary. Balanced CD4/CD8 phenotypes were observed for clones contracting from day 15 to 85, whereas a bias towards CD4+ was observed for a second wave of clones expanding from day 15 to 37. The second-wave clones that peaked on day 37 were not confirmed to be SARS-CoV-2 specific.

Sequencing relied on an Illumina NovaSeq 6000. Using 5'RACE with constant-segment primers, TCRalpha and TCRbeta cDNA libraries were constructed, with sample barcodes and unique molecular identifiers added in the process. RNA was extracted from every sample with Trizol reagent. The libraries were amplified in two PCR steps, and the second step added a second sample barcode and Illumina TruSeq adapters. Sequencing of the libraries was done on an Illumina NovaSeq, producing 2 x 150 bp paired-end reads. Per the source publication's procedure: Demultiplexing of reads and collapsing into UMI-guided consensus sequences were performed with migec v1.2.7. Using mixcr v2.1.11, UMI consensuses were aligned to TRA and TRB V and J templates and then assembled into clonotypes. Expanded or contracted clonotypes were those called significant by both edgeR and NoisET, with noise models trained on biological replicates. For edgeR calls, the cutoffs were a false discovery rate-adjusted p below 0.01 and a log2 fold-change threshold of 1. As an exploratory analysis of dynamics, max-normalized trajectories of the 1000 most abundant clonotypes were examined with PCA combined with hierarchical clustering. Separately sequenced CD4+ and CD8+ repertoires were used to assign a CD4 or CD8 phenotype to each responding clone. The public sequencing data were trimmed at Q25 with fastp and processed into clonotypes with MiXCR by TCRdb, which kept only in-frame beta chains. All rows with the same CDR3 protein become a single entry with the most common DNA and genes. Here the V and J calls rest on TCRdb's processing, not on the authors' analysis. This sample gives hundreds of thousands of distinct CDR3 sequences in total; about an eighth of them show up just once. The ten biggest clones cover 22% of the sample.

This clonotype was seen many times. Its recognized antigen is unknown. No quality values exist for individual bases; no much larger clone is one base distant. In the germline V gene, CDR1 corresponds to SGHRS and CDR2 to YFSETQ. Compared with germline, V lacks 4 bases and J lacks 2 bases; bases without a gene match: 9. The CDR3 spans 16 residues, from the cysteine through the phenylalanine. The retained sequence is limited to the CDR3, 48 bases, with the frame set at the first base. PBMCs were isolated by Ficoll-Paque density gradient centrifugation. The specimen sequenced was PBMCs or a T cell subset sorted from them (not recorded which). This TCR derives from a man aged 18 to 29 who had mild COVID-19 (a few samples of this study predate the infection). The sample titles of this study are shuffled in the database, so cell type and time point are left out; the donor was told from shared clones. The chain employs TRBV5-1 and TRBJ1-3, and 7 bases in between align with TRBD1. The CDR3 protein sequence reads: CASSASGTATGNTIYF. The sequenced DNA is TGCGCCAGCAGCGCGTCCGGGACAGCGACTGGAAACACCATATATTTT.